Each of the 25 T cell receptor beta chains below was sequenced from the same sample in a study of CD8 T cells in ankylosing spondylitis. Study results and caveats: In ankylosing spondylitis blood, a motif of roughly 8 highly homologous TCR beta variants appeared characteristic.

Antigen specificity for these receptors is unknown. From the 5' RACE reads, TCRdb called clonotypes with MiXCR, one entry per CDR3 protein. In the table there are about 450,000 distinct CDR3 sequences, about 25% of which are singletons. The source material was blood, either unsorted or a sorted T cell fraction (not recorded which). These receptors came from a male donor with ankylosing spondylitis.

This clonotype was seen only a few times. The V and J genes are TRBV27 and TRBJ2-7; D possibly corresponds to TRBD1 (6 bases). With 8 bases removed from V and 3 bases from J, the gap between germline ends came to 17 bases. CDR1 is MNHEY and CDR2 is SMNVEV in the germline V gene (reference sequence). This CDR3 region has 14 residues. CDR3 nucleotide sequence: TGTGCCAGCCAAAACCCCACAGGGAACTACGAGCAGTACGTC. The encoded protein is CASQNPTGNYEQYV.

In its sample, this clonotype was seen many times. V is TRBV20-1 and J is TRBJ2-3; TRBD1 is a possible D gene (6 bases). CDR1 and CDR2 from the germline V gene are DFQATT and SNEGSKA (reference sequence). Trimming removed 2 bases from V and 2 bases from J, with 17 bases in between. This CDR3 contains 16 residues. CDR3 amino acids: CSARSKPGHHTDTQYF. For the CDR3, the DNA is TGCAGTGCTAGATCCAAGCCGGGACATCACACAGATACGCAGTATTTT.

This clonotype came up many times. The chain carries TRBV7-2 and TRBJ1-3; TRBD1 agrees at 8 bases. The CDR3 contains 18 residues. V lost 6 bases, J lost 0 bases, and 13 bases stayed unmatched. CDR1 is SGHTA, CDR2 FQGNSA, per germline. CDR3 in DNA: TGTGCCAGCAGTGGGGCAGGGGGCTACCCAACCTCTGGAAACACCATATATTTT. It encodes CASSGAGGYPTSGNTIYF.

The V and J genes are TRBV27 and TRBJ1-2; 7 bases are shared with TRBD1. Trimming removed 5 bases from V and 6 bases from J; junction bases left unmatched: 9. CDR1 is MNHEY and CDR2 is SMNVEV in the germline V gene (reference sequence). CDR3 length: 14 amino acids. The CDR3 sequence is CASSELTGRNGYTF. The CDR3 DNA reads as TGTGCCAGCAGTGAACTGACAGGGAGGAATGGCTACACCTTC.

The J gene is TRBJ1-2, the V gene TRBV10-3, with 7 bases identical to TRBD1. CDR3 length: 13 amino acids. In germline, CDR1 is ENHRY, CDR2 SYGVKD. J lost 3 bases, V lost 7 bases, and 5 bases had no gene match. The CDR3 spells CAINLDRDYGYTF. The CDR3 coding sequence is TGTGCCATCAACCTCGACAGGGACTATGGCTACACCTTC.

In DNA form, the CDR3 reads TGTGCCAGCAGCTCCCGGGGGGCCCTCAGTGAGCAGTTCTTC. The encoded protein is CASSSRGALSEQFF. The chain has TRBV7-9 and TRBJ2-1, with a weak D call TRBD2 (7 bases). Trimming pared 4 bases from V and 9 bases from J, leaving 16 bases between. This CDR3 comprises 14 residues. Germline assignment: CDR1 SEHNR and CDR2 FQNEAQ (reference sequence).

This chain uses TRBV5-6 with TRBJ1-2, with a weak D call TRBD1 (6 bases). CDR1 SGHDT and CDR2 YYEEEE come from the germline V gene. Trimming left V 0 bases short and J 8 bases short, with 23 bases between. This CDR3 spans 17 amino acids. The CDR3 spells CASSLGRPRTALGGYTF. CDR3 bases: TGTGCCAGCAGCTTGGGCCGACCGCGGACAGCCCTAGGAGGCTACACCTTC.

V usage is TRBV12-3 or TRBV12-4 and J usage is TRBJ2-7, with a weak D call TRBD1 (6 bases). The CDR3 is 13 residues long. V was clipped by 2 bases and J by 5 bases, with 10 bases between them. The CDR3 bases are TGTGCCAGCAGTTTAAGTCAGGGGAACGAGCAGTACTTC. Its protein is CASSLSQGNEQYF.

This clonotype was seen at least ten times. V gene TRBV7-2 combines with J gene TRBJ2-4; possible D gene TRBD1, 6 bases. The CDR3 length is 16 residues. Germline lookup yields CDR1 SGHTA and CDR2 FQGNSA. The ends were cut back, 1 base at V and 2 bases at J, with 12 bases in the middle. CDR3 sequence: CASSLDAGATKNIQYF. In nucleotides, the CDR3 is TGTGCCAGCAGCTTAGATGCAGGGGCAACCAAAAACATTCAGTACTTC.

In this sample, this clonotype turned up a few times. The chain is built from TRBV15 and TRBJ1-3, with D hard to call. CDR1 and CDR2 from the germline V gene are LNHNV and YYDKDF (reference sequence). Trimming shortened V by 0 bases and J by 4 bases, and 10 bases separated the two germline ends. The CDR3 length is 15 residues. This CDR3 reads CATSRDSISGNTIYF. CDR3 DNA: TGTGCCACCAGCAGAGATTCCATATCGGGAAACACCATATATTTT.

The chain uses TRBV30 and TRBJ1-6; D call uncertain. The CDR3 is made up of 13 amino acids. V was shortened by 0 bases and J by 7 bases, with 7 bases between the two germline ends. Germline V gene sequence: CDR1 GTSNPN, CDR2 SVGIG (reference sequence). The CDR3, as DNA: TGTGCCTGGAGTGTGAGTTGGAATTCACCCCTCCACTTT. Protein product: CAWSVSWNSPLHF.

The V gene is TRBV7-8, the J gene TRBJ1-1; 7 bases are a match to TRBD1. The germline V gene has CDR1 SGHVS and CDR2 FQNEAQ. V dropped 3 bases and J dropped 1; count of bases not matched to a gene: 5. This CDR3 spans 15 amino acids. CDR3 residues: CASSFNRGGNTEAFF. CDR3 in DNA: TGTGCCAGCAGCTTTAACAGGGGTGGGAACACTGAAGCTTTCTTT.

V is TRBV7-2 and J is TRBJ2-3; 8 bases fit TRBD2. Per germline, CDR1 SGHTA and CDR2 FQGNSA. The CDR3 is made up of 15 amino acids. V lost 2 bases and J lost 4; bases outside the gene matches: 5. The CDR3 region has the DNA TGTGCCAGCAGCTTAAGCGGGAGAAAGCCAGATACGCAGTATTTT. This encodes CASSLSGRKPDTQYF.

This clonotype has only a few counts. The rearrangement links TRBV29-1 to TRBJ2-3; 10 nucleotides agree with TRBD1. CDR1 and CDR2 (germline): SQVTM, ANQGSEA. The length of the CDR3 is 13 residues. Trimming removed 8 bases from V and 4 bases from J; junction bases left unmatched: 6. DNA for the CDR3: TGCAGCCTTTCCGGGACAGGGGCAGATACGCAGTATTTT. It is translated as CSLSGTGADTQYF.

This CDR3 reads CASSSGGPGRYGYTF. CDR3 DNA sequence: TGCGCCAGCAGCTCGGGAGGGCCGGGCCGCTATGGCTACACCTTC. This sequence joins TRBV5-1 and TRBJ1-2; the D is unclear. CDR1 and CDR2 (germline): SGHRS, YFSETQ. V was shortened by 3 bases and J by 4 bases, with 16 bases between the two germline ends. CDR3 size: 15 residues.

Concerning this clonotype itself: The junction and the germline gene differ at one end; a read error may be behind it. The CDR3 DNA is TGTGCCATTAGTGAGTCGGACAGGGGTTTTGCTGAAGCTTTCTTT. This codes for CAISESDRGFAEAFF. The gene calls are TRBV10-3 and TRBJ1-1, with TRBD1 matching over 9 bases. CDR1 and CDR2 from the germline V gene are ENHRY and SYGVKD. This CDR3 comprises 15 residues.

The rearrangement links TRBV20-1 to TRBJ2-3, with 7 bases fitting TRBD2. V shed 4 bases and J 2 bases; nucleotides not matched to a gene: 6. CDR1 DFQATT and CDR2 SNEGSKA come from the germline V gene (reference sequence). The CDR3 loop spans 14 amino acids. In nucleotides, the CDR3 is TGCAGTGCTACCCCCGGGGGGAACACAGATACGCAGTATTTT. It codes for CSATPGGNTDTQYF.

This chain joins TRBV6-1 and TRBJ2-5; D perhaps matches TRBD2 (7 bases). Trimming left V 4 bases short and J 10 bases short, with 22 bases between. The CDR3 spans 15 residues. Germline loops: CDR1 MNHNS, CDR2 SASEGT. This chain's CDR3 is CASSGLGAGARDQYF. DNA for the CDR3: TGTGCCAGCAGTGGACTGGGGGCGGGAGCAAGAGACCAGTACTTC.

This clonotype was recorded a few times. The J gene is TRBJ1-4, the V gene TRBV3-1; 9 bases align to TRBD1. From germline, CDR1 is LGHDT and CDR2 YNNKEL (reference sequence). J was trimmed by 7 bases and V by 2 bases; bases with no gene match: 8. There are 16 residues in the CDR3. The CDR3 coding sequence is TGTGCCAGCAGCCAAAAAAACACAGGGGGCTTTGAAAAACTGTTTTTT. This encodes CASSQKNTGGFEKLFF. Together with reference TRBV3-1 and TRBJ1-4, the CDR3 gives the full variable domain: DTAVSQTPKYLVTQMGNDKSIKCEQNLGHDTMYWYKQDSKKFLKIMFSYNNKELIINETVPNRFSPKSPDKAHLNLHINSLELGDSAVYFCASSQKNTGGFEKLFFGSGTQLSVL.

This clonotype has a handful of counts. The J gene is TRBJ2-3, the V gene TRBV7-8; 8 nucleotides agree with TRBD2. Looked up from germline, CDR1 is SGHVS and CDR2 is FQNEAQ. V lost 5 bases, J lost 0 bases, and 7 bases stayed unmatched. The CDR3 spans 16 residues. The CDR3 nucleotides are TGTGCCAGCAGCCCAAAGACTAGCGCTAGCACAGATACGCAGTATTTT. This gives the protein CASSPKTSASTDTQYF.

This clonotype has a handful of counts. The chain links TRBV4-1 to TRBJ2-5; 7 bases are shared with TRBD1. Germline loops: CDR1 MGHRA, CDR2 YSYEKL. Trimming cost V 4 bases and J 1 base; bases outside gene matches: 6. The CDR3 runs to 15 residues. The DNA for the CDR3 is TGCGCCAGCAGCCCTGCCCCAGGGGGCCAAGAGACCCAGTACTTC. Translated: CASSPAPGGQETQYF.

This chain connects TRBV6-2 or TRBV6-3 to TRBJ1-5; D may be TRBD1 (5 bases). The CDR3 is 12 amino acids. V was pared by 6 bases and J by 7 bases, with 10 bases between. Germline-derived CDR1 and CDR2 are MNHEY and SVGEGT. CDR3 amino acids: CASRGGDQPQHF. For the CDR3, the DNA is TGTGCCAGCAGGGGAGGGGACCAGCCCCAGCATTTT.

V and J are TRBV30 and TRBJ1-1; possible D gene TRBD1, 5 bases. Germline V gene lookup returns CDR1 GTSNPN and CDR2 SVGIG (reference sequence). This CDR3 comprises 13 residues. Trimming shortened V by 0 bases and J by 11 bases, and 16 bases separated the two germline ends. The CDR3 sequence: CAWSVLVGTLAFF. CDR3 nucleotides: TGTGCCTGGAGTGTACTAGTCGGGACTTTGGCTTTCTTT.

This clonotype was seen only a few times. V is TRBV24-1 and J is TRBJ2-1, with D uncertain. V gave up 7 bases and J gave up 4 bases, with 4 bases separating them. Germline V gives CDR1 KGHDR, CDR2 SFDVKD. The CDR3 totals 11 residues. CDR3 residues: CATSEYNEQFF. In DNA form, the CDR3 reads TGTGCCACCAGCGAATACAATGAGCAGTTCTTC.

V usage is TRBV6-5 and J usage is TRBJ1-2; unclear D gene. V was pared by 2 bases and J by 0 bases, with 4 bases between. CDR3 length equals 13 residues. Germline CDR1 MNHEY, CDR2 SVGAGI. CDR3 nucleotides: TGTGCCAGCAGTTACACCTCTAACTATGGCTACACCTTC. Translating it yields CASSYTSNYGYTF.